Sequencing of this TCR beta chain was carried out in a study of blood T cell repertoires in COVID-19. The repertoire was sequenced with immunoSEQ multiplex PCR; TCRdb's copy has only in-frame clones and lacks some. The sample lists under 350,000 clones; roughly 90% were seen once. CDR1 and CDR2 (germline): SGHRS, YFSETQ. The trim removed 3 bases at V and 5 bases at J, leaving 4 bases unmatched. The CDR3 extends over 13 amino acids. Material: peripheral blood. The receptor was isolated from a woman in her 30s with COVID-19, enrolled during active disease. The chain carries TRBV5-1 and TRBJ2-5; TRBD2 matches at 7 bases. DNA for the CDR3: TGCGCCAGCAGCTGGGGGGGTAGCGAGACCCAGTACTTC. Protein product: CASSWGGSETQYF.